This entry concerns a single T cell receptor beta chain. What it binds is unknown. The data stem from a study of monozygotic twins with inflammatory bowel disease. General observations from the study: Diversity of TCRbeta measured by inverse Simpson was lower in IBD patients than in healthy co-twins.

This CDR3 comprises 15 residues. TCR libraries were prepared from 3,000 to 4,500 ng total RNA each. cDNA was produced in eight separate reactions per sample. TCRdb reprocessed the 5' RACE reads, with one entry per CDR3 protein and no DNA. Its table lists about 210,000 distinct CDR3 sequences. Sequenced material: blood. The chain joins TRBV12-3 or TRBV12-4 to TRBJ1-5; TCRdb outputs TRBD1, but without DNA this stays unchecked. The sequence was collected from a human donor with ulcerative colitis or Crohn's disease, or a healthy co-twin of an affected twin (not recorded which). CDR3 region: CASRKGQGRNQPQHF.